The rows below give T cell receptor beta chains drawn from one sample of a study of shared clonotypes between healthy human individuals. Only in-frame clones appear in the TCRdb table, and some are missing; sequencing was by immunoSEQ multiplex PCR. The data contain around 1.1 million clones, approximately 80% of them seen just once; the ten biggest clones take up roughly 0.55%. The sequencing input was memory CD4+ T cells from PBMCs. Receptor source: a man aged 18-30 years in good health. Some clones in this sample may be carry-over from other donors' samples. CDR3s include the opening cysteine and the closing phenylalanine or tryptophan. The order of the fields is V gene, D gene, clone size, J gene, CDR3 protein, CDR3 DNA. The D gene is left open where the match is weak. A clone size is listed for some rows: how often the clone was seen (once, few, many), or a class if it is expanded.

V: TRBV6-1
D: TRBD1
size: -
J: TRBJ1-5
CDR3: CASSRDSNSNQPQHF
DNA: TGTGCCAGCAGTCGGGACAGTAATAGCAATCAGCCCCAGCATTTT

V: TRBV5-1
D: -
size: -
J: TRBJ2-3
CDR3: CASSFEGEADTQYF
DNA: TGCGCCAGCAGCTTCGAGGGGGAGGCGGATACGCAGTATTTT

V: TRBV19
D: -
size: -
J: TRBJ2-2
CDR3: CASTLTGNTGELFF
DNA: TGTGCCAGTACCCTGACAGGAAACACCGGGGAGCTGTTTTTT

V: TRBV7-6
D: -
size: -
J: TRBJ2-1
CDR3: CASSLDQGWGEQFF
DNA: TGTGCCAGCAGCTTAGACCAGGGTTGGGGTGAGCAGTTCTTC

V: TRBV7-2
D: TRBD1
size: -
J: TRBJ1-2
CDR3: CASSTRQGSGYTF
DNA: TGTGCCAGCAGCACCAGACAGGGGTCTGGCTACACCTTC

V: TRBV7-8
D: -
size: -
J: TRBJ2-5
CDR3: CASSAIKETQYF
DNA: TGTGCCAGCAGCGCCATCAAAGAGACCCAGTACTTC

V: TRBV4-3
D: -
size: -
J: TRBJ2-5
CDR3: CASSPRWGETQYF
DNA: TGCGCCAGCAGCCCCAGGTGGGGGGAGACCCAGTACTTC

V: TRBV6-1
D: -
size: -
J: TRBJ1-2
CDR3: CASSWTVLYGYTF
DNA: TGTGCCAGCAGTTGGACAGTCCTCTATGGCTACACCTTC

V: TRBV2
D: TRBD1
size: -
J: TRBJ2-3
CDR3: CASSEWDRDDTQYF
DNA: TGTGCCAGCAGTGAGTGGGACAGGGATGATACGCAGTATTTT

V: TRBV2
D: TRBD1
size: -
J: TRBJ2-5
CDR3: CASSVRRGQETQYF
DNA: TGTGCCAGCAGTGTTCGCAGGGGGCAAGAGACCCAGTACTTC

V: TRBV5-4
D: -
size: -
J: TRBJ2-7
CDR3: CASSSTYEQYF
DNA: TGTGCCAGCAGCTCTACCTACGAGCAGTACTTC

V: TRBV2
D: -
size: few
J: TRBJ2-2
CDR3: CASCATGELFF
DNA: TGTGCCAGTTGCGCCACCGGGGAGCTGTTTTTT

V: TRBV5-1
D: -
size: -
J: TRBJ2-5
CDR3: CASSSLLGGRETQYF
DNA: TGCGCCAGCAGCTCCCTTCTAGGGGGTCGGGAGACCCAGTACTTC

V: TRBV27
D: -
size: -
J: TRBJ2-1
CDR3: CASSLWGSPQFF
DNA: TGTGCCAGCAGTTTATGGGGGAGCCCCCAGTTCTTC